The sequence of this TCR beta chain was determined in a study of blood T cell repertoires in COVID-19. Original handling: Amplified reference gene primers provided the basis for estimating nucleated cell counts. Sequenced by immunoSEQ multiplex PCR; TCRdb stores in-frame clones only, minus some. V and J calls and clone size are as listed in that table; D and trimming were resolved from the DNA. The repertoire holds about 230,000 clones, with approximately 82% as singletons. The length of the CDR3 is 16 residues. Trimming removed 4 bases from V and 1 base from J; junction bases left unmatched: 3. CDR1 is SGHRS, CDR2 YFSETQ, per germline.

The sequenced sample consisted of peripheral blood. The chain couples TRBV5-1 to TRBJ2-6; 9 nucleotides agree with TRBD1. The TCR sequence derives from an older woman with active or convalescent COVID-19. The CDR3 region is CASSRTGVSGANVLTF. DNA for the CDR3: TGCGCCAGCAGCCGGACAGGGGTATCTGGGGCCAACGTCCTGACTTTC.